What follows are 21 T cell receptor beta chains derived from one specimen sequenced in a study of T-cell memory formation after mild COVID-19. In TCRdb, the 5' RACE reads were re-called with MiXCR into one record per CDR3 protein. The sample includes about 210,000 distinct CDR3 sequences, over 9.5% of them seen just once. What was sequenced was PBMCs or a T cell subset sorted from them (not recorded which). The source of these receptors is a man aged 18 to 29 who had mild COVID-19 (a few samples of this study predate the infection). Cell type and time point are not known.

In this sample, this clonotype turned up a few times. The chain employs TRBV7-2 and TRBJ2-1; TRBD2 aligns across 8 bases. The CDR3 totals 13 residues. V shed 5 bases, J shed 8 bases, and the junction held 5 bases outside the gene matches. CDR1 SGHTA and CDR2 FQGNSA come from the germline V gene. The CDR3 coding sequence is TGTGCCAGCAGCAGACTAGCGTTCCATGAGCAGTTCTTC. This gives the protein CASSRLAFHEQFF.

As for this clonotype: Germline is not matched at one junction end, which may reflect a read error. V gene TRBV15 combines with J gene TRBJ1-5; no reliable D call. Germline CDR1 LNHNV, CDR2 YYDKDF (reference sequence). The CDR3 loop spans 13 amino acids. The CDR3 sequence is CATSRDLSQPKHF. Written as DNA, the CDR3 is TGTGCCACCAGCAGAGATCTTTCTCAGCCCAAGCATTTT.

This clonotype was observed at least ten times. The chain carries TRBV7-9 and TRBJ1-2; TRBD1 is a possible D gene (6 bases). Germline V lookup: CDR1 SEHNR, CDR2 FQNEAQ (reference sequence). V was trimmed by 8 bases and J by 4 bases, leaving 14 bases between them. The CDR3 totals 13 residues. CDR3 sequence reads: CASSPQGGYGYTF. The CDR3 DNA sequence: TGTGCCAGCTCACCACAGGGAGGCTATGGCTACACCTTC.

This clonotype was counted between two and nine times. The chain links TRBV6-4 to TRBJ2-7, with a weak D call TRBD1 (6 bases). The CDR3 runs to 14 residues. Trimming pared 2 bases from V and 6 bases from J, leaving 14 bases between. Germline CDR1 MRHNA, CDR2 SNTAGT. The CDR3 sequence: CASSDQQGGVEQYV. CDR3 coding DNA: TGTGCCAGCAGTGACCAACAGGGCGGTGTCGAGCAGTACGTC.

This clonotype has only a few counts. DNA for the CDR3: TGTGCCAGCAGACTCGGACAGGGGGTGGCTGGCTACACCTTC. The encoded protein is CASRLGQGVAGYTF. The chain couples TRBV9 to TRBJ1-2; 10 bases align to TRBD1. This CDR3 is built from 14 residues. Germline CDR1 is SGDLS and CDR2 is YYNGEE. After removal of 5 bases from V and 7 bases from J, the junction contained 8 bases not matched to a gene.

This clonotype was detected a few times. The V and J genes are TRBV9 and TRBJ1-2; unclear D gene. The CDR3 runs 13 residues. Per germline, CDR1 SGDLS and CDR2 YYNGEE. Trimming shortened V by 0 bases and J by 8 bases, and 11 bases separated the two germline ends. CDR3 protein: CASSVGAGSGYTF. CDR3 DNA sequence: TGTGCCAGCAGCGTAGGGGCGGGCTCGGGCTACACCTTC.

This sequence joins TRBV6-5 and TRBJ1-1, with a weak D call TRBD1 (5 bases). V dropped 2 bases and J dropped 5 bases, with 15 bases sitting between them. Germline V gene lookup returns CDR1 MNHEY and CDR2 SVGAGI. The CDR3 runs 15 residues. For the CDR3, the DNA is TGTGCCAGCAGTTACGGGGCCCGGGCAGGGACTGAAGCTTTCTTT. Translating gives CASSYGARAGTEAFF.

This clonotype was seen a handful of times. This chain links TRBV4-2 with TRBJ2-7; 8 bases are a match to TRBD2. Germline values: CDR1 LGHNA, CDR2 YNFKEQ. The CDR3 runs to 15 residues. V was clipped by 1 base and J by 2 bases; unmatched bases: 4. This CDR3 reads CASSQALAATYEQYF. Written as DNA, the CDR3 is TGTGCCAGCAGCCAAGCACTAGCGGCCACCTACGAGCAGTACTTC.

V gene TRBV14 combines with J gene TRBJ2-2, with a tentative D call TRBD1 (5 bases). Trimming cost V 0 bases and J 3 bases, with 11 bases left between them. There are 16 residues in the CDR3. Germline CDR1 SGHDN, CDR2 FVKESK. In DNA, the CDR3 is TGTGCCAGCAGCCAAGAATGGCAGGGATACACCGGGGAGCTGTTTTTT. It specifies CASSQEWQGYTGELFF. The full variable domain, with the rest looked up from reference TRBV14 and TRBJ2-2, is EAGVTQFPSHSVIEKGQTVTLRCDPISGHDNLYWYRRVMGKEIKFLLHFVKESKQDESGMPNNRFLAERTGGTYSTLKVQPAELEDSGVYFCASSQEWQGYTGELFFGEGSRLTVL.

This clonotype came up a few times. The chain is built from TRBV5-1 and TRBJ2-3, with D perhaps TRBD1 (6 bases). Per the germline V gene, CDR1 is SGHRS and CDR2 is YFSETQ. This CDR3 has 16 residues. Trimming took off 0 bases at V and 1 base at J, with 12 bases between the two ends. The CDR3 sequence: CASSLEGDPRTDTQYF. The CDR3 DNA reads TGCGCCAGCAGCTTGGAGGGGGACCCTCGCACAGATACGCAGTATTTT.

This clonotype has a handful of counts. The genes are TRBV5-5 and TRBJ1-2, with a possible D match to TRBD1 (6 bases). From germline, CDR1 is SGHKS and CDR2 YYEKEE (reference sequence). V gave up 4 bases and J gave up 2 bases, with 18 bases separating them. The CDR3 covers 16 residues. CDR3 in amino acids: CASSLPGAGGNYGYTF. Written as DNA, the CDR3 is TGTGCCAGCAGCCTCCCGGGGGCAGGAGGGAACTATGGCTACACCTTC. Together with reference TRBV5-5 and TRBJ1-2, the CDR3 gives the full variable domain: DAGVTQSPTHLIKTRGQQVTLRCSPISGHKSVSWYQQVLGQGPQFIFQYYEKEERGRGNFPDRFSARQFPNYSSELNVNALLLGDSALYLCASSLPGAGGNYGYTFGSGTRLTVV.

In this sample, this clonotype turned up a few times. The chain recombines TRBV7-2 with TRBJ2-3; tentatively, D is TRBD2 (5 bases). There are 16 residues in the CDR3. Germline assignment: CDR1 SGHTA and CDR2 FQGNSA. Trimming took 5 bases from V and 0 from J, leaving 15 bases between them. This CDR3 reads CASSPLGVGSTDTQYF. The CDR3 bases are TGTGCCAGCAGCCCTCTCGGGGTGGGGAGCACAGATACGCAGTATTTT.

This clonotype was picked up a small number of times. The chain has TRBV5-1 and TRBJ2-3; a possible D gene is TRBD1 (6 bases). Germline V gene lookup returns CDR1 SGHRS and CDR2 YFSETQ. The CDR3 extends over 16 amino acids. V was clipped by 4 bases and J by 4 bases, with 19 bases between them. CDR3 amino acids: CASSHYPTGPADTQYF. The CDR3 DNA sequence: TGCGCCAGCAGCCATTACCCAACAGGGCCGGCAGATACGCAGTATTTT.

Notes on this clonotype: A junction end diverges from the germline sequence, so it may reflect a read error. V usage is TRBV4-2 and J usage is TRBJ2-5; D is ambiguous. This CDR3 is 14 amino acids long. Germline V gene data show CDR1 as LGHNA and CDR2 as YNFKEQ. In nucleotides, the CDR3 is TGTGCCAGCGGCCAAGATCGGACCCAGGAGACCCAGTACTTC. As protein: CASGQDRTQETQYF.

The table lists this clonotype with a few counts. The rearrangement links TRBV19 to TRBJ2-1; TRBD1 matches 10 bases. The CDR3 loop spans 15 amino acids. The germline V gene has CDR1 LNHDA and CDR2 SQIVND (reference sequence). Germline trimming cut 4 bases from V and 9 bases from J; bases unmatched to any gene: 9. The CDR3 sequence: CASSKDRGLVGEQFF. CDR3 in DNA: TGTGCCAGTAGTAAGGACAGGGGGTTGGTCGGTGAGCAGTTCTTC.

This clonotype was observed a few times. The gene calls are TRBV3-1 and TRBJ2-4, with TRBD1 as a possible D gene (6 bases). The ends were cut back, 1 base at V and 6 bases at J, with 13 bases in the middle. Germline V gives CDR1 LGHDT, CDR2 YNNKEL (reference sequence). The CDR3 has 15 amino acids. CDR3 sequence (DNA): TGTGCCAGCAGCCAAGTTCGGACAGCGAGAAACATTCAGTACTTC. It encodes CASSQVRTARNIQYF.

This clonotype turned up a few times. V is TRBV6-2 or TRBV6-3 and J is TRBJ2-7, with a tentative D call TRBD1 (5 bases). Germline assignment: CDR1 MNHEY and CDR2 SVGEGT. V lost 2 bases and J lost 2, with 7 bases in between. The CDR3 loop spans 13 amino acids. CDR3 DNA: TGTGCCAGCAGTTACGAACAGGCCTACGAGCAGTACGTC. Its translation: CASSYEQAYEQYV.

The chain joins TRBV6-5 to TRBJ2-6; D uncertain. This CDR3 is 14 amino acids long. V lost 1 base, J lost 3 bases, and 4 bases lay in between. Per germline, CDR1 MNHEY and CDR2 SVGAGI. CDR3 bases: TGTGCCAGCAGTTACTTTGTTGGGGCCAACGTCCTGACTTTC. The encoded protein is CASSYFVGANVLTF.

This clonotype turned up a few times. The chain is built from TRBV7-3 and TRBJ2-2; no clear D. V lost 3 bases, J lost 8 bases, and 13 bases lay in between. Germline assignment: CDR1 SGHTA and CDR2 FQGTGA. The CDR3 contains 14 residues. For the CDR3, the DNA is TGTGCCAGCAGCTTGAACAGCCCAATGGGGGAGCTGTTTTTT. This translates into CASSLNSPMGELFF. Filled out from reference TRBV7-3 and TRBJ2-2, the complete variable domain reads GAGVSQTPSNKVTEKGKYVELRCDPISGHTALYWYRQSLGQGPEFLIYFQGTGAADDSGLPNDRFFAVRPEGSVSTLKIQRTERGDSAVYLCASSLNSPMGELFFGEGSRLTVL.

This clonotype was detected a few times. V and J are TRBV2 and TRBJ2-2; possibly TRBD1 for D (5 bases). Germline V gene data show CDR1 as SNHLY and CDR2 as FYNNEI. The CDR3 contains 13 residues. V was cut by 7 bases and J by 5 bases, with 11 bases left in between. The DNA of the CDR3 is TGTGCCAGCACGATCGACAGTACCGGGGAGCTGTTTTTT. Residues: CASTIDSTGELFF.

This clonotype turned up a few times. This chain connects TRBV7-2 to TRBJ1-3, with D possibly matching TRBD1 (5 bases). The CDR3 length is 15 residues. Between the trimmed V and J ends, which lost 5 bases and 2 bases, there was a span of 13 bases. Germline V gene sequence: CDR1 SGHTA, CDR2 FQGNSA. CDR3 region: CASSPWGSTGNTIYF. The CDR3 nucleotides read TGTGCCAGCAGCCCCTGGGGGTCTACTGGAAACACCATATATTTT.